What follows is one T cell receptor (beta chain) and its context. Trimming pared 4 bases from V and 1 base from J, leaving 11 bases between. Germline values: CDR1 ENHRY, CDR2 SYGVKD. CDR3 size: 15 residues. This sample was taken from a study of blood T cell repertoires in COVID-19. The wider study: Acute and convalescent COVID-19 samples came from the United States, Italy and Spain.

The protocol was immunoSEQ multiplex PCR, while the TCRdb copy is restricted to in-frame clones and leaves out a portion. This sample has a few hundred thousand clones, with 91% found just once. The sample comprised peripheral blood. This clonotype was obtained from a person aged 18 to 35 with COVID-19, enrolled during active disease. The chain joins TRBV10-3 to TRBJ2-1; TRBD1 might be the D (5 bases). In DNA, the CDR3 is TGTGCCATCAGTGCGGCGACAGAATCCTACAATGAGCAGTTCTTC. It specifies CAISAATESYNEQFF.